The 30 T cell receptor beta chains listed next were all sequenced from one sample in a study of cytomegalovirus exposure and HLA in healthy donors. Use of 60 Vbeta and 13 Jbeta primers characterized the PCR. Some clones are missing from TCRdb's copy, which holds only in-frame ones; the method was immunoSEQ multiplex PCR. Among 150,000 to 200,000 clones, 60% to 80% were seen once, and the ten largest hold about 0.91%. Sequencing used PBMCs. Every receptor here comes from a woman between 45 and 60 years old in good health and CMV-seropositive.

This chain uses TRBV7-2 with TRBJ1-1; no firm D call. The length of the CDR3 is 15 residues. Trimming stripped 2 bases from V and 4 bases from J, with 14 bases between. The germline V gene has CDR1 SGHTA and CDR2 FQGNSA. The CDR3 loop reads CASSLNWGVGTEAFF. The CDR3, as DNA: TGTGCCAGCAGCTTAAATTGGGGAGTGGGCACTGAAGCTTTCTTT.

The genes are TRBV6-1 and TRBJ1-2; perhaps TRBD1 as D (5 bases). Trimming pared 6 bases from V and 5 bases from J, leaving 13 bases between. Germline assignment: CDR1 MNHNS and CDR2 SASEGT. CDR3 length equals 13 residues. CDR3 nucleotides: TGTGCCAGCAGCCATGGACAAATATATGGCTACACCTTC. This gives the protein CASSHGQIYGYTF.

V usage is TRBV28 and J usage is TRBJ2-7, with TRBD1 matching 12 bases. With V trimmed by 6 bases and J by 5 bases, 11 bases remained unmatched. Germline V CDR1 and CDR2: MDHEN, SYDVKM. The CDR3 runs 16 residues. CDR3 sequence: CASRLGGTGGIHEQYF. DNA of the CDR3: TGTGCCAGCAGGCTGGGGGGGACAGGGGGCATTCACGAGCAGTACTTC.

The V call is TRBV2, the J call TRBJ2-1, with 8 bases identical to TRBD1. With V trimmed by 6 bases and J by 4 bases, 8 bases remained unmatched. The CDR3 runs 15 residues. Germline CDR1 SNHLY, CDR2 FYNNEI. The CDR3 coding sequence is TGTGCCAGCAGCGCCGACAGGGGTGGGTACAATGAGCAGTTCTTC. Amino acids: CASSADRGGYNEQFF.

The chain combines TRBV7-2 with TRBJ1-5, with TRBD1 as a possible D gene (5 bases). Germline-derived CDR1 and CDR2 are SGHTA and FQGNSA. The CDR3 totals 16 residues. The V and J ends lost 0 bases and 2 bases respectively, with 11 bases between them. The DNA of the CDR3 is TGTGCCAGCAGCTTAGCGCGGGGGGGAGGCAATCAGCCCCAGCATTTT. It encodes CASSLARGGGNQPQHF.

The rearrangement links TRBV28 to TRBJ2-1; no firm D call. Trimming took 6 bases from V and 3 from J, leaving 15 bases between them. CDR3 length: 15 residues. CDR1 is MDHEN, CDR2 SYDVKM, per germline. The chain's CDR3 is CASSLPNTYYNEQFF. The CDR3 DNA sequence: TGTGCCAGCAGCTTACCCAACACATACTACAATGAGCAGTTCTTC.

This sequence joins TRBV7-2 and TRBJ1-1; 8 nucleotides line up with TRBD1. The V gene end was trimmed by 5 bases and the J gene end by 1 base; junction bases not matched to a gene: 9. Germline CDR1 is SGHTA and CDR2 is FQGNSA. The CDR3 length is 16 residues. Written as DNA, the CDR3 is TGTGCCAGCAGCCTCCGACAGGGGCGAGGGAACACTGAAGCTTTCTTT. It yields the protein CASSLRQGRGNTEAFF.

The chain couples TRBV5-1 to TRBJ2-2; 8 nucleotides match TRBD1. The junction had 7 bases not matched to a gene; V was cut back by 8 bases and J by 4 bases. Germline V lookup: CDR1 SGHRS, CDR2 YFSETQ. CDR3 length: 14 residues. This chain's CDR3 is CASNGQGGTGELFF. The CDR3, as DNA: TGCGCCAGTAACGGACAGGGAGGCACCGGGGAGCTGTTTTTT. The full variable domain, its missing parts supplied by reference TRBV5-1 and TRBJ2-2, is KAGVTQTPRYLIKTRGQQVTLSCSPISGHRSVSWYQQTPGQGLQFLFEYFSETQRNKGNFPGRFSGRQFSNSRSEMNVSTLELGDSALYLCASNGQGGTGELFFGEGSRLTVL.

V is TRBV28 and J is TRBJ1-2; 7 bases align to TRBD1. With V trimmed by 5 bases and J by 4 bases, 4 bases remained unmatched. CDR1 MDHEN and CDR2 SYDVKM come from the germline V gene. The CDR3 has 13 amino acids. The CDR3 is CASSRGQRYGYTF. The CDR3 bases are TGTGCCAGCAGTAGGGGACAGCGCTATGGCTACACCTTC.

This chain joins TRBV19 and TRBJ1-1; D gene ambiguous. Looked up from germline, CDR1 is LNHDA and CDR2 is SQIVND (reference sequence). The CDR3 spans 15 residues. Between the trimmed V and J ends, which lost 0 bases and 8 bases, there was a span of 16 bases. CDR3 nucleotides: TGTGCCAGTAGTATAGATGGAGGAAGTCGGCTAGAAGCTTTCTTT. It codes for CASSIDGGSRLEAFF.

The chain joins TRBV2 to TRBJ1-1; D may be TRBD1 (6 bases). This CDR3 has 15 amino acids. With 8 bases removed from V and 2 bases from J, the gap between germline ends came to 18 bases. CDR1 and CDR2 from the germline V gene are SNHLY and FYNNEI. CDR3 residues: CASQTRGRDNTEAFF. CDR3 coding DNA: TGTGCCAGCCAAACCAGGGGAAGAGATAACACTGAAGCTTTCTTT.

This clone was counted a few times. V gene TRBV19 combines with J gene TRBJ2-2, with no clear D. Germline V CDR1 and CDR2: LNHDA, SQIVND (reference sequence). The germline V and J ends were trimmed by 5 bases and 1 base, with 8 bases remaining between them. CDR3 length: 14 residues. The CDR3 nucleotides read TGTGCCAGTAGTGCGGCCCAGAACACCGGGGAGCTGTTTTTT. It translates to CASSAAQNTGELFF.

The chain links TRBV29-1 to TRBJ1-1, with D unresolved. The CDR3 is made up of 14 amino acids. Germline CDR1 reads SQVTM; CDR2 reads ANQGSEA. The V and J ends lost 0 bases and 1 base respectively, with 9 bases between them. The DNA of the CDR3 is TGCAGCGTTGAAGAATGGGAGGGGAACACTGAAGCTTTCTTT. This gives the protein CSVEEWEGNTEAFF.

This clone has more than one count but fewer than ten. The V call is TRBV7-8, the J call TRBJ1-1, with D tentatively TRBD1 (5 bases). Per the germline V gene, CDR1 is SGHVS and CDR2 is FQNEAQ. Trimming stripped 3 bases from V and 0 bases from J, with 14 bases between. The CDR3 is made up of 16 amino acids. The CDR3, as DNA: TGTGCCAGCAGCTTCCGACAGTTTCCCATGAACACTGAAGCTTTCTTT. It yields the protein CASSFRQFPMNTEAFF.

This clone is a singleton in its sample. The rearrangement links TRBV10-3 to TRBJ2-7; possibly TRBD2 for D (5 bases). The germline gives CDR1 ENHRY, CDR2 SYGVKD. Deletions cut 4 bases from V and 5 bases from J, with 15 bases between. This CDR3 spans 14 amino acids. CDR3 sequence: CAISGGLVIHEQYF. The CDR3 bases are TGTGCCATCAGTGGAGGGTTGGTGATCCACGAGCAGTACTTC.

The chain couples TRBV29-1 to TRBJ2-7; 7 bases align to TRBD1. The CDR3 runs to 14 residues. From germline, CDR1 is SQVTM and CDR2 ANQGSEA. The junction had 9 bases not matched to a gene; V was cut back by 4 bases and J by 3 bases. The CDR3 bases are TGCAGCGTTGCTGTGAGGGGGCTCCACTACGAGCAGTACTTC. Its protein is CSVAVRGLHYEQYF.

The CDR3 DNA is TGTGCCAGCAGCTCAGGGTTTGGCTACGAGCAGTACTTC. Protein: CASSSGFGYEQYF. This chain links TRBV2 with TRBJ2-7; maybe TRBD1 (5 bases). V was cut by 6 bases and J by 3 bases, with 12 bases left in between. CDR1 is SNHLY and CDR2 is FYNNEI in the germline V gene. CDR3 length: 13 amino acids.

The CDR3: CASSLRTGWAEAFF. In DNA, the CDR3 is TGTGCCAGCAGTTTAAGGACAGGGTGGGCTGAAGCTTTCTTT. The chain employs TRBV28 and TRBJ1-1; 8 bases are a match to TRBD1. This CDR3 has 14 amino acids. Germline trimming cut 2 bases from V and 6 bases from J; bases unmatched to any gene: 5. Germline-derived CDR1 and CDR2 are MDHEN and SYDVKM.

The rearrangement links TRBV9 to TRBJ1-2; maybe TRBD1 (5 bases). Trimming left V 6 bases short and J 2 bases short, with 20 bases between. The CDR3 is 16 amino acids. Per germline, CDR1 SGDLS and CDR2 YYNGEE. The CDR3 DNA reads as TGTGCCAGCAACCGGGGGGTCGGCACGAGGAACTATGGCTACACCTTC. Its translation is CASNRGVGTRNYGYTF.

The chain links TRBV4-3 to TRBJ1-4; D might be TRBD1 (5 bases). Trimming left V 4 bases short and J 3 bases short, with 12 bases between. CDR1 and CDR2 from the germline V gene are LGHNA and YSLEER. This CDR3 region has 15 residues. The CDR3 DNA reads TGCGCCAGCAGCCCATTGGACAAATCTAATGAAAAACTGTTTTTT. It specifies CASSPLDKSNEKLFF.

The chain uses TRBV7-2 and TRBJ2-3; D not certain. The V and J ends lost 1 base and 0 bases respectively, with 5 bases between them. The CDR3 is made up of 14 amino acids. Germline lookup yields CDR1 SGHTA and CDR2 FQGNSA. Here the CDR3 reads CASSLVLSTDTQYF. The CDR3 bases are TGTGCCAGCAGCTTAGTCCTCAGCACAGATACGCAGTATTTT.

The CDR3 coding sequence is TGTGCCAGCAGAGTCGACAGGGGCCGGCACACTGAAGCTTTCTTT. This sequence encodes CASRVDRGRHTEAFF. The chain couples TRBV2 to TRBJ1-1; 8 bases map to TRBD1. The germline V gene has CDR1 SNHLY and CDR2 FYNNEI. J lost 3 bases, V lost 6 bases, and 9 bases had no gene match. This CDR3 spans 15 amino acids.

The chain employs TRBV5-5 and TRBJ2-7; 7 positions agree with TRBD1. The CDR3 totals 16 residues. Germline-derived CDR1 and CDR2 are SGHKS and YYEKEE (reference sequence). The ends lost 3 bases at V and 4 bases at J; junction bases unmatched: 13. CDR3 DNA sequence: TGTGCCAGCAGCTCTTACCCCTCCGGGACAGATTACGAGCAGTACTTC. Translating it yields CASSSYPSGTDYEQYF.

This CDR3 is CASSYQGGASYEQYF. The DNA of the CDR3 is TGTGCCAGCAGTTATCAGGGGGGCGCGAGCTACGAGCAGTACTTC. The genes are TRBV6-6 and TRBJ2-7; maybe TRBD1 (7 bases). The CDR3 has 15 amino acids. Trimming took off 3 bases at V and 3 bases at J, with 15 bases between the two ends. In germline, CDR1 is MNHNY, CDR2 SVGAGI (reference sequence).

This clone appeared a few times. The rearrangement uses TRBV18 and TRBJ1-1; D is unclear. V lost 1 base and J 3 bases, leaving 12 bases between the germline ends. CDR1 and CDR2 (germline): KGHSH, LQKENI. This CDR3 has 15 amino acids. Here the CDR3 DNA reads TGTGCCAGCTCACCACTCGCCCGTCGAGACACTGAAGCTTTCTTT. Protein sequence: CASSPLARRDTEAFF.

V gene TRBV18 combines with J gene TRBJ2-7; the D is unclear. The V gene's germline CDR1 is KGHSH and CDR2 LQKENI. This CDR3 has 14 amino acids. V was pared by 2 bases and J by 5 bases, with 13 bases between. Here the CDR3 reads CASSPLLVPNEQYF. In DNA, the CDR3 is TGTGCCAGCTCACCATTATTAGTCCCCAACGAGCAGTACTTC.

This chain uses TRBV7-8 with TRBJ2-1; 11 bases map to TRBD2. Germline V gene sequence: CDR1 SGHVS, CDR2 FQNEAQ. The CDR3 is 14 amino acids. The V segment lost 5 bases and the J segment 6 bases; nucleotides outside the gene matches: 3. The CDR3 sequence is CASSVSGRANEQFF. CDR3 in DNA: TGTGCCAGCAGCGTTAGCGGGAGGGCCAATGAGCAGTTCTTC. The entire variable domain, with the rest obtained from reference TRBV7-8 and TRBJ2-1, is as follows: GAGVSQSPRYKVAKRGQDVALRCDPISGHVSLFWYQQALGQGPEFLTYFQNEAQLDKSGLPSDRFFAERPEGSVSTLKIQRTQQEDSAVYLCASSVSGRANEQFFGPGTRLTVL.

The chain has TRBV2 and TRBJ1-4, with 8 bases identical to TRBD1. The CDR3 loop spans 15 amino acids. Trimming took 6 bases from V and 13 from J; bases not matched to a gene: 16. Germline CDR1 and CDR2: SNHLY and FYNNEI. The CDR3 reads CASRSGQVTMKGLFF. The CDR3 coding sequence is TGTGCCAGCAGATCGGGACAGGTCACGATGAAAGGACTGTTTTTT.

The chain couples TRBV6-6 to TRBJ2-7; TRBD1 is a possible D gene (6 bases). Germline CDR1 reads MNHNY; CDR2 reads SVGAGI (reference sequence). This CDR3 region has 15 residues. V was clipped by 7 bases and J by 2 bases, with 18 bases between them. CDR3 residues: CASTPDRFFTYEQYF. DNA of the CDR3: TGTGCCAGCACCCCGGACAGATTCTTTACCTACGAGCAGTACTTC.

CDR3 coding DNA: TGTGCCAGCAGGGGAGGGGCAGATACGCAGTATTTT. Translation: CASRGGADTQYF. The V and J genes are TRBV28 and TRBJ2-3; 7 bases align to TRBD2. V trimming: 6 bases; J trimming: 4 bases; junction bases outside the gene matches: 1. Germline V gene sequence: CDR1 MDHEN, CDR2 SYDVKM. This CDR3 contains 12 residues. Full variable domain (rest looked up from reference TRBV28 and TRBJ2-3): DVKVTQSSRYLVKRTGEKVFLECVQDMDHENMFWYRQDPGLGLRLIYFSYDVKMKEKGDIPEGYSVSREKKERFSLILESASTNQTSMYLCASRGGADTQYFGPGTRLTVL.